This T cell receptor beta chain stems from a study of cytomegalovirus exposure and HLA in healthy donors. Germline V gene data show CDR1 as LNHNV and CDR2 as YYDKDF (reference sequence). The CDR3 loop spans 17 amino acids. Losses at the gene ends were 5 bases for V and 3 bases for J; bases not matched to a gene: 14. Study-level points and caveats: Most TCR sequences showed up rarely, but some public TCRs showed up in many donors. The study flagged roughly 150 TCR beta chains as cytomegalovirus-associated.

Generated by immunoSEQ multiplex PCR, the TCRdb table keeps only in-frame clones and is missing some. The data hold about 260,000 clones, with roughly 87% observed a single time. On this clone: The antigen remains undetermined.

The sample comprised PBMCs. This TCR came from a woman aged 25 to 45 in good health and CMV-seronegative. The V gene is TRBV15, the J gene TRBJ2-7, with TRBD1 matching 9 bases. CDR3 DNA sequence: TGTGCCACCAGCTCCCGGGACAGGGCCACTAATATCTACGAGCAGTACTTC. This sequence encodes CATSSRDRATNIYEQYF.